This TCR beta chain came from a study of radiotherapy plus CTLA-4 blockade in lung cancer. Findings and limits, study-wide: Early blood T cell clone dynamics reportedly forecast response best, with interferon-beta.

With regard to this clone: No antigen is known for it.

Clones were read by immunoSEQ multiplex PCR, and TCRdb kept only the in-frame ones, dropping some. The table lists around 63,000 clones, about 72% of them singletons, with approximately 15% in the top ten. Trimming took off 7 bases at V and 5 bases at J, with 8 bases between the two ends. Germline CDR1 is LNHDA and CDR2 is SQIVND (reference sequence). The CDR3 is 11 residues long. V is TRBV19 and J is TRBJ1-2; D not resolved. This TCR was sampled from a human donor with non-small cell lung cancer whose response to radiotherapy plus ipilimumab could not be evaluated. Some clones in this sample may be carry-over from other donors' samples. The sample was peripheral blood, taken from a patient treated with radiotherapy plus ipilimumab. DNA for the CDR3: TGTGCCAGTACCGACACGTATGGCTACACCTTC. Translation gives CASTDTYGYTF.